This TCR beta chain was recovered during a study of Ad26.COV2.S vaccination and SARS-CoV-2 variants. Study in general: The study gave Ad26.COV2.S intramuscularly, once or twice 56 days apart. Study observations and caveats: After vaccination, reports described spike-specific CD8+ and CD4+ T cell responses as showing substantial breadth. Compared with placebo recipients, vaccine recipients had higher spike-specific TCR breadth.

Worth noting for this clone: Its antigen is not known.

The treatment: around 19 received Ad26.COV2.S at low or high dose, single or two shots; 5 received placebo; per-sample allocation not given. After the first vaccine or placebo injection, samples were drawn on day 63. The vaccine antigen was prefusion-stabilized Wuhan SARS-CoV-2 spike. V gave up 6 bases and J gave up 3 bases; unmatched junction bases: 7. Germline assignment: CDR1 SGHTA and CDR2 FQGNSA. The length of the CDR3 is 15 residues. Clones were sequenced by immunoSEQ multiplex PCR, and TCRdb holds only the in-frame ones, with some missing. The sample carries approximately 300,000 clones, about 82% recorded once.

The chain joins TRBV7-2 to TRBJ2-5; 10 bases are a match to TRBD1. The sequences come from peripheral blood, collected in a trial of Ad26.COV2.S vaccine versus placebo. The TCR sequence derives from a person aged 18-60 years who received the Ad26.COV2.S COVID-19 vaccine or a placebo. The CDR3 nucleotides read TGTGCCAGCAGTCCTGCTGGGACAGGGGAAGAGACCCAGTACTTC. Its translation: CASSPAGTGEETQYF.